This T cell receptor beta chain comes out of a study of blood T cells in healthy people across ages. Primers used in a second PCR of about 7 to 12 cycles were a sample-barcoded 5' primer and a J-beta primer mix. TCRdb passed the 5' RACE reads through MiXCR, listing each CDR3 protein once. The table has about 640,000 distinct CDR3 sequences, roughly 50% seen once; the top ten hold around 37%. Overall study findings and caveats: The study lacked donor CMV status, which possibly confounded expanded clonotype changes. The unsorted PBMCs prevented any conclusive comparison of naive versus antigen-experienced cells.

Note on this clonotype: The antigen is unknown.

CDR1 MNHEY and CDR2 SVGAGI come from the germline V gene. This CDR3 spans 15 amino acids. J gave up 9 bases and V 6 bases, and 9 bases lay outside the gene matches. The TCR sequence derives from a man aged 60 to 69 in good health. V and J are TRBV6-5 and TRBJ1-6; 9 nucleotides align to TRBD1. The sequenced sample was blood. CDR3 protein: CASSPGQGLSSPLHF. The CDR3 coding sequence is TGTGCCAGCAGCCCGGGACAGGGTTTGTCTTCACCCCTCCACTTT.